The 21 T cell receptor beta chains in this list originate from one sample, sequenced in a study of blood T cell repertoires in COVID-19. This table comes from immunoSEQ multiplex PCR, and its TCRdb copy is limited to in-frame clones, with some not included. The data show 90,000 to 150,000 clones, around three quarters seen once. Material for sequencing was peripheral blood. Source of these receptors: an older man with acute or convalescent COVID-19.

The chain combines TRBV7-9 with TRBJ1-5, with D perhaps TRBD1 (6 bases). Trimming left V 11 bases short and J 3 bases short, with 11 bases between. This CDR3 has 12 residues. Germline assignment: CDR1 SEHNR and CDR2 FQNEAQ (reference sequence). CDR3 sequence reads: CAVGQTNQPQHF. CDR3 nucleotides: TGTGCCGTAGGACAGACCAATCAGCCCCAGCATTTT. The full variable domain, in which reference TRBV7-9 and TRBJ1-5 provide the parts outside the CDR3, is DTGVSQNPRHKITKRGQNVTFRCDPISEHNRLYWYRQTLGQGPEFLTYFQNEAQLEKSRLLSDRFSAERPKGSFSTLEIQRTEQGDSAMYLCAVGQTNQPQHFGDGTRLSIL.

The chain recombines TRBV15 with TRBJ2-7, with D possibly TRBD2 on 6 matching bases. The ends were cut back, 4 bases at V and 1 base at J, with 11 bases in the middle. The germline V gene encodes CDR1 LNHNV and CDR2 YYDKDF (reference sequence). CDR3 length: 14 residues. The CDR3 DNA reads TGTGCCACCAGCAAGGGGACTTTTTCCTACGAGCAGTACTTC. This gives the protein CATSKGTFSYEQYF.

The chain links TRBV29-1 to TRBJ2-3; D is possibly TRBD1 (5 bases). Germline assignment: CDR1 SQVTM and CDR2 ANQGSEA. V lost 7 bases and J 0 bases, leaving 14 bases between the germline ends. The CDR3 loop spans 14 amino acids. CDR3: CSARVASSTDTQYF. The CDR3 nucleotides read TGCAGCGCCAGGGTTGCATCTAGCACAGATACGCAGTATTTT.

The sample holds a few counts of this clone. This rearrangement joins TRBV11-3 to TRBJ2-1, with 9 bases identical to TRBD2. CDR3 length: 16 amino acids. The junction had 11 bases not matched to a gene; V was cut back by 5 bases and J by 6 bases. CDR1 SGHNT and CDR2 YENEEA come from the germline V gene. CDR3 region: CASSTRISGRRNEQFF. The CDR3 DNA is TGTGCCAGCAGCACACGGATCAGCGGGAGGCGCAATGAGCAGTTCTTC.

J is TRBJ2-2 and V is TRBV27; D not resolved. Germline CDR1 reads MNHEY; CDR2 reads SMNVEV (reference sequence). V lost 8 bases and J 0 bases, leaving 7 bases between the germline ends. The CDR3 is made up of 13 amino acids. The CDR3 DNA sequence: TGTGCCAGCGAAAACACGAACACCGGGGAGCTGTTTTTT. Protein product: CASENTNTGELFF.

The chain recombines TRBV28 with TRBJ2-6, with D tentatively TRBD2 (5 bases). CDR1 is MDHEN, CDR2 SYDVKM, per germline. Trimming took 2 bases from V and 3 from J, leaving 8 bases between them. The CDR3 has 15 residues. CDR3 sequence reads: CASSLIGVGANVLTF. The CDR3 DNA sequence: TGTGCCAGCAGTTTAATCGGGGTTGGGGCCAACGTCCTGACTTTC.

The rearrangement joins TRBV6-5 to TRBJ1-1; D is ambiguous. Trimming took off 6 bases at V and 0 bases at J, with 8 bases between the two ends. CDR1 and CDR2 from the germline V gene are MNHEY and SVGAGI. The CDR3 is made up of 13 amino acids. The CDR3 is CASRHKMNTEAFF. CDR3 DNA: TGTGCCAGCAGACACAAGATGAACACTGAAGCTTTCTTT.

This clone showed up many times. The chain employs TRBV5-5 and TRBJ1-5; TRBD1 might be the D (6 bases). There are 14 residues in the CDR3. V lost 2 bases and J 7 bases, leaving 13 bases between the germline ends. Germline values: CDR1 SGHKS, CDR2 YYEKEE (reference sequence). CDR3 DNA sequence: TGTGCCAGCAGCTTTGGCGGGGGCAGGCAGCCCCAGCATTTT. Translating gives CASSFGGGRQPQHF. Variable domain in full (rest from reference TRBV5-5 and TRBJ1-5): DAGVTQSPTHLIKTRGQQVTLRCSPISGHKSVSWYQQVLGQGPQFIFQYYEKEERGRGNFPDRFSARQFPNYSSELNVNALLLGDSALYLCASSFGGGRQPQHFGDGTRLSIL.

This clone was counted a few times. The chain couples TRBV5-8 to TRBJ2-3; a weak D match, TRBD2 (6 bases). Trimming pared 0 bases from V and 3 bases from J, leaving 11 bases between. The CDR3 is 15 amino acids. The germline gives CDR1 SGHTS, CDR2 YDEGEE. This chain's CDR3 is CASSLARAGTDTQYF. Written as DNA, the CDR3 is TGTGCCAGCAGCTTGGCCAGGGCGGGGACAGATACGCAGTATTTT.

This clone appeared once. The CDR3 spells CASRATSGSDTQYF. The CDR3 DNA reads as TGTGCCAGCAGAGCTACTAGCGGGAGCGATACGCAGTATTTT. The V call is TRBV28, the J call TRBJ2-3; TRBD2 matches 11 bases. The CDR3 is 14 residues long. The V gene's germline CDR1 is MDHEN and CDR2 SYDVKM. The V segment lost 6 bases and the J segment 6 bases; nucleotides outside the gene matches: 5.

The CDR3 DNA follows: TGTGCCAGCAGCAGGACAGGGTTAGCCGGGGAGCTGTTTTTT. The encoded protein is CASSRTGLAGELFF. The genes are TRBV27 and TRBJ2-2; 8 bases are a match to TRBD1. Germline CDR1 MNHEY, CDR2 SMNVEV (reference sequence). The CDR3 is made up of 14 amino acids. The J segment lost 6 bases and the V segment lost 6 bases, leaving 6 bases of the junction unmatched.

V is TRBV9 and J is TRBJ1-4; possibly TRBD1 for D (6 bases). CDR1 and CDR2 from the germline V gene are SGDLS and YYNGEE. The CDR3 contains 15 residues. V was shortened by 3 bases and J by 5 bases, with 14 bases between the two germline ends. The CDR3 here is CASSGKTGSNEKLFF. The CDR3 DNA reads as TGTGCCAGCAGCGGAAAGACAGGCTCGAATGAAAAACTGTTTTTT.

The rearrangement links TRBV5-1 to TRBJ2-1; D is uncertain. The CDR3 extends over 16 amino acids. Trimming shortened V by 3 bases and J by 1 base, and 14 bases separated the two germline ends. Germline assignment: CDR1 SGHRS and CDR2 YFSETQ. As DNA, the CDR3 is TGCGCCAGCAGCTCAGGCTTCCCCGTTTCCTACAATGAGCAGTTCTTC. Amino acids: CASSSGFPVSYNEQFF.

This chain links TRBV15 with TRBJ2-3; D is unresolved. The CDR3 spans 19 residues. Germline CDR1 is LNHNV and CDR2 is YYDKDF (reference sequence). The V end lost 0 bases, the J end lost 3 bases, and 22 bases lay between the germline ends. CDR3 amino acids: CATSRDTSLVERSTDTQYF. CDR3 sequence (DNA): TGTGCCACCAGCAGAGATACTTCGTTGGTCGAGCGATCGACAGATACGCAGTATTTT.

The chain combines TRBV28 with TRBJ2-7; 10 bases line up with TRBD2. The V gene end was trimmed by 2 bases and the J gene end by 7 bases; junction bases not matched to a gene: 8. CDR3 size: 15 residues. In germline, CDR1 is MDHEN, CDR2 SYDVKM. The CDR3 is CASSLETSGTREQYF. CDR3 DNA: TGTGCCAGCAGTTTAGAAACTAGCGGGACAAGAGAGCAGTACTTC.

The chain recombines TRBV28 with TRBJ2-3, with D perhaps matching TRBD2 (5 bases). The ends were cut back, 6 bases at V and 4 bases at J, with 8 bases in the middle. Per germline, CDR1 MDHEN and CDR2 SYDVKM. The CDR3 consists of 12 residues. CDR3 in amino acids: CASSTRADTQYF. In DNA form, the CDR3 reads TGTGCCAGCAGCACGCGGGCAGATACGCAGTATTTT.

The rearrangement links TRBV2 to TRBJ2-7, with TRBD2 matching over 8 bases. The V gene's germline CDR1 is SNHLY and CDR2 FYNNEI. The junction had 6 bases not matched to a gene; V was cut back by 6 bases and J by 2 bases. CDR3 size: 14 residues. This CDR3 is CASSERGGAYEQYF. The CDR3 region has the DNA TGTGCCAGCAGCGAACGGGGGGGAGCCTACGAGCAGTACTTC.

The chain combines TRBV19 with TRBJ1-1; D gene uncertain. The CDR3 length is 17 residues. Per germline, CDR1 LNHDA and CDR2 SQIVND (reference sequence). Trimming stripped 0 bases from V and 4 bases from J, with 18 bases between. The CDR3 DNA is TGTGCCAGTAGTATAGATGGAGGCCGGACTTCCTCCACTGAAGCTTTCTTT. Amino acids: CASSIDGGRTSSTEAFF.

This clone was recorded only once. V gene TRBV5-1 combines with J gene TRBJ2-3; the D gene is possibly TRBD1 (5 bases). Germline V gene lookup returns CDR1 SGHRS and CDR2 YFSETQ. The length of the CDR3 is 13 residues. V lost 7 bases and J lost 5, with 14 bases in between. The CDR3 is CASVLTGEDTQYF. Written as DNA, the CDR3 is TGCGCCAGCGTGCTCACAGGAGAAGATACGCAGTATTTT.

The chain couples TRBV3-1 (or the pseudogene TRBV3-2) to TRBJ2-7; maybe TRBD2 (6 bases). Deletions cut 1 base from V and 9 bases from J, with 10 bases between. Germline V gene lookup returns CDR1 LGHDT and CDR2 YNNKEL (reference sequence). CDR3 length: 12 amino acids. The CDR3 protein is CASSQGLGVQYF. The CDR3 DNA sequence: TGTGCCAGCAGCCAAGGACTAGGGGTGCAGTACTTC.

In DNA, the CDR3 is TGTGCCAGTAGTATACGTATAGGCCAGGGAGAGACCCAGTACTTC. Translating it yields CASSIRIGQGETQYF. This chain connects TRBV19 to TRBJ2-5, with TRBD1 as a possible D gene (5 bases). The germline V and J ends were trimmed by 2 bases and 4 bases, with 14 bases remaining between them. Germline CDR1 is LNHDA and CDR2 is SQIVND (reference sequence). The length of the CDR3 is 15 residues.